What follows describes a single T cell receptor (beta chain). Antigen unknown. These data are taken from a study of CD8 T cells in ankylosing spondylitis. Findings and limits, study-wide: Several highly homologous variants made up a TCR beta motif, and this motif appeared characteristic of ankylosing spondylitis blood. Some motif variants were previously reported in reactive arthritis synovial fluid and blood.

The CDR3 extends over 15 amino acids. V was cut by 0 bases and J by 3 bases, with 9 bases left in between. Germline assignment: CDR1 ENHRY and CDR2 SYGVKD. Making the TCR beta libraries involved quantitative 5'-RACE with molecular barcodes. TCRdb itself ran the 5' RACE reads through MiXCR, one entry per CDR3 protein. Among a few hundred thousand distinct CDR3 sequences listed, approximately 20% were seen once. The sequenced sample consisted of blood, either unsorted or a sorted T cell fraction (not recorded which). V usage is TRBV10-3 and J usage is TRBJ1-5, with D perhaps matching TRBD1 (5 bases). The TCR originated in a male donor with ankylosing spondylitis. The CDR3 reads CAISESRQYNQPQHF. In DNA, the CDR3 is TGTGCCATCAGTGAGTCCCGACAGTACAATCAGCCCCAGCATTTT.